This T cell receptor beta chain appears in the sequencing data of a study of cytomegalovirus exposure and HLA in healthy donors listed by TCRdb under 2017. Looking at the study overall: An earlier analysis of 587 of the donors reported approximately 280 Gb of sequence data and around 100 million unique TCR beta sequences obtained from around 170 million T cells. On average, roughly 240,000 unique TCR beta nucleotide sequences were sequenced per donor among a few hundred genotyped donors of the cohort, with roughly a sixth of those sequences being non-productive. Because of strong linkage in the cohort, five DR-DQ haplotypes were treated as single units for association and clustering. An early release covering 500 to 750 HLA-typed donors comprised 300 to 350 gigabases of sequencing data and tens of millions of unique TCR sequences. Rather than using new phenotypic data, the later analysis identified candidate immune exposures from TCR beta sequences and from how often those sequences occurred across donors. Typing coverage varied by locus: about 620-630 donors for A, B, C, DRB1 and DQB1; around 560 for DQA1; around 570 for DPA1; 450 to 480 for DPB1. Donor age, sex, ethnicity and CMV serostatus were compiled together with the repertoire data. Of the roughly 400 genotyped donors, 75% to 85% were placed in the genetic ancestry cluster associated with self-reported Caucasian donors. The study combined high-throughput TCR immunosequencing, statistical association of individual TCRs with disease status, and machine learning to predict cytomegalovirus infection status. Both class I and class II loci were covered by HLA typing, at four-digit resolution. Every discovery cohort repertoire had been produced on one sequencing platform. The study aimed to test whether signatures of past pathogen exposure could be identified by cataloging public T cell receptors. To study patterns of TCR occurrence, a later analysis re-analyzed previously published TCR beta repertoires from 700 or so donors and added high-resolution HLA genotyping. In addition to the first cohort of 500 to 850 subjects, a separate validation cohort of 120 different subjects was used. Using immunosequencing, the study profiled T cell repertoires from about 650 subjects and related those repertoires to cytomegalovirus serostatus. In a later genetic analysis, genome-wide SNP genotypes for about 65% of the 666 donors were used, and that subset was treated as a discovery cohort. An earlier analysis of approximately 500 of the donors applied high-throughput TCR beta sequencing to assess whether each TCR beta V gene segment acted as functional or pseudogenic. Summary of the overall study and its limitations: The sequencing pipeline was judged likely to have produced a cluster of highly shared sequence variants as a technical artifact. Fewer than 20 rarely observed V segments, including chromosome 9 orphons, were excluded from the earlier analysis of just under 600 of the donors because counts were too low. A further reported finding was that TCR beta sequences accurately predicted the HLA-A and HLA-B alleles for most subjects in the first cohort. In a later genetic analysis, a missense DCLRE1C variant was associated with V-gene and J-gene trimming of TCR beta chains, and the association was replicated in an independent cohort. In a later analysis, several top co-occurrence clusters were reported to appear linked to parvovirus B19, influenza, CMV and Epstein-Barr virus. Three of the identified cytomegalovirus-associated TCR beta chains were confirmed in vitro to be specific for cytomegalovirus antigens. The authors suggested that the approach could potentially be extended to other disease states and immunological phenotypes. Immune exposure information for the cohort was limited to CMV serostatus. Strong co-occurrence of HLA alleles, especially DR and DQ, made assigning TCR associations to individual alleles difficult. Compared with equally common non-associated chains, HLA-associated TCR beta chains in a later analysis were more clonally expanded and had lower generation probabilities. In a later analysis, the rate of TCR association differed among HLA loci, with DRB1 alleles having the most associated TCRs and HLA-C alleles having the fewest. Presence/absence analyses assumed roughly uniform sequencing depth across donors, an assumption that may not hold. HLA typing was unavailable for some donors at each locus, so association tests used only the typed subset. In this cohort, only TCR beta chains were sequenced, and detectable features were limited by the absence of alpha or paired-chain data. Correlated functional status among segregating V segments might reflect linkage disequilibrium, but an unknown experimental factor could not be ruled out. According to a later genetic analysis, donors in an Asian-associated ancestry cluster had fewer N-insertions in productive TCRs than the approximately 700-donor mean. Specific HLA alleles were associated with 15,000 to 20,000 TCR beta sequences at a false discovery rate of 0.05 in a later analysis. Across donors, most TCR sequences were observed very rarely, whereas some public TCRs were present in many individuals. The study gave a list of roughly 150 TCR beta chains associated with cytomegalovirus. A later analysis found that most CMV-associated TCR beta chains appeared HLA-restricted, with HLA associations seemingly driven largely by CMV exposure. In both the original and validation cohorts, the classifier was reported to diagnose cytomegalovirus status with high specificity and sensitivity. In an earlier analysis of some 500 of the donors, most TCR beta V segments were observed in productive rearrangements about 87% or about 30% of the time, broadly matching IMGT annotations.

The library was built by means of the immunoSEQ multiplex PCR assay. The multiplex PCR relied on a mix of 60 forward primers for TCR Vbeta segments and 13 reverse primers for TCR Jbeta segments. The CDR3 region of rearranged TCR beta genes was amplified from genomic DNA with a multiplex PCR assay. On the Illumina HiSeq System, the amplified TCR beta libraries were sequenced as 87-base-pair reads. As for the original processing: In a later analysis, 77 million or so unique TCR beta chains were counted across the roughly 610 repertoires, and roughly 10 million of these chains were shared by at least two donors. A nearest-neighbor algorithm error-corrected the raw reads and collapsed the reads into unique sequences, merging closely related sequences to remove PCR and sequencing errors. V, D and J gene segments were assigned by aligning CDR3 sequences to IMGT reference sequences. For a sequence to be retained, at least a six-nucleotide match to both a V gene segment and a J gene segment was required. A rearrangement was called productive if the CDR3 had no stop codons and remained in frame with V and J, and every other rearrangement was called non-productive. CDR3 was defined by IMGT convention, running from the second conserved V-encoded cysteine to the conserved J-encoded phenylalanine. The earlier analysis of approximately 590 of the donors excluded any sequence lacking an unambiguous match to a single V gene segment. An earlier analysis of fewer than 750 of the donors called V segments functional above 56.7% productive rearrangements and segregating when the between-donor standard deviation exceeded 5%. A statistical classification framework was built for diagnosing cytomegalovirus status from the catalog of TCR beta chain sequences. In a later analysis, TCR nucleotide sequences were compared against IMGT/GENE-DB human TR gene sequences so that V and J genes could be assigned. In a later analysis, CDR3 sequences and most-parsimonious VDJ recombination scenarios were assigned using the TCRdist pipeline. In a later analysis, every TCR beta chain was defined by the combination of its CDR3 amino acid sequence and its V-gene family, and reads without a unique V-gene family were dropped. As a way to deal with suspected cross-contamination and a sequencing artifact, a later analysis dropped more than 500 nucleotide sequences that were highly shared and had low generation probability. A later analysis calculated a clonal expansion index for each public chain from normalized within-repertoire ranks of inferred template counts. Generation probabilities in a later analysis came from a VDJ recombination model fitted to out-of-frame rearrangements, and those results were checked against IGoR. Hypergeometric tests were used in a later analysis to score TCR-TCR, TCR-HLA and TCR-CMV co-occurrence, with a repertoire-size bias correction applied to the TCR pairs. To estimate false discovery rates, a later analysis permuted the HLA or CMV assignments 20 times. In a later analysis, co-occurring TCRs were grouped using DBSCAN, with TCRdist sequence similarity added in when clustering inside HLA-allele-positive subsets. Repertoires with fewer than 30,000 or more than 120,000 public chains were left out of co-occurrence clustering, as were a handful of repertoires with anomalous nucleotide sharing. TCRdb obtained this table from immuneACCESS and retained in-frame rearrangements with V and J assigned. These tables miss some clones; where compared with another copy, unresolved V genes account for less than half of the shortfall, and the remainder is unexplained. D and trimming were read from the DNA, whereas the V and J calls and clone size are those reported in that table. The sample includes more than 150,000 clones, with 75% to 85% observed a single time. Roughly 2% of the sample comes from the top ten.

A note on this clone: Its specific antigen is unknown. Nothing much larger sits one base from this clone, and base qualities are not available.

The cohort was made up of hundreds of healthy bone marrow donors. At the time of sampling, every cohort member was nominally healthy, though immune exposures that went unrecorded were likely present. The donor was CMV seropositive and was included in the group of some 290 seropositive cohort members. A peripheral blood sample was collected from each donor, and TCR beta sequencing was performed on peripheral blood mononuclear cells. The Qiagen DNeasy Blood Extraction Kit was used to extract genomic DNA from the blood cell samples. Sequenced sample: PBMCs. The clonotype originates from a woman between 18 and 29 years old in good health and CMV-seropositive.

Here the CDR3 is given as CASSYATGTGANVLTF. The sequenced DNA is TGTGCCAGCAGTTATGCGACGGGGACTGGGGCCAACGTCCTGACTTTC. The chain is made from TRBV6-5 and TRBJ2-6, with TRBD2 perhaps the D gene, on 5 matching bases. A distance of 11 bases separates the germline ends of V and J, which lose 3 bases and 2 bases respectively. CDR1 and CDR2 (MNHEY, SVGAGI) derive from the germline V gene. From cysteine to phenylalanine, the CDR3 is 16 amino acids long. The CDR3 DNA has 48 bases and is translated from base 1.